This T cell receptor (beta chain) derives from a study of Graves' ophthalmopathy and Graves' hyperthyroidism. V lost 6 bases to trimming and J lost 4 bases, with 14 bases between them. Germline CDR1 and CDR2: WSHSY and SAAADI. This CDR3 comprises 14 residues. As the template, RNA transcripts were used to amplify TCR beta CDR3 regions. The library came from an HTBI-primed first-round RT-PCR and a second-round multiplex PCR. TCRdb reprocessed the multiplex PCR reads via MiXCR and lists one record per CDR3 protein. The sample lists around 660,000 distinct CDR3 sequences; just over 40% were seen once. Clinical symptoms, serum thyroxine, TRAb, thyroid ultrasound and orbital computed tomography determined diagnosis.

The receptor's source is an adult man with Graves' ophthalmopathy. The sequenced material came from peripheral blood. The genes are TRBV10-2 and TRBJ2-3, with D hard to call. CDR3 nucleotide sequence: TGCGCCAGCAGATCGCCCCCAAAGGCAGATACGCAGTATTTT. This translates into CASRSPPKADTQYF.